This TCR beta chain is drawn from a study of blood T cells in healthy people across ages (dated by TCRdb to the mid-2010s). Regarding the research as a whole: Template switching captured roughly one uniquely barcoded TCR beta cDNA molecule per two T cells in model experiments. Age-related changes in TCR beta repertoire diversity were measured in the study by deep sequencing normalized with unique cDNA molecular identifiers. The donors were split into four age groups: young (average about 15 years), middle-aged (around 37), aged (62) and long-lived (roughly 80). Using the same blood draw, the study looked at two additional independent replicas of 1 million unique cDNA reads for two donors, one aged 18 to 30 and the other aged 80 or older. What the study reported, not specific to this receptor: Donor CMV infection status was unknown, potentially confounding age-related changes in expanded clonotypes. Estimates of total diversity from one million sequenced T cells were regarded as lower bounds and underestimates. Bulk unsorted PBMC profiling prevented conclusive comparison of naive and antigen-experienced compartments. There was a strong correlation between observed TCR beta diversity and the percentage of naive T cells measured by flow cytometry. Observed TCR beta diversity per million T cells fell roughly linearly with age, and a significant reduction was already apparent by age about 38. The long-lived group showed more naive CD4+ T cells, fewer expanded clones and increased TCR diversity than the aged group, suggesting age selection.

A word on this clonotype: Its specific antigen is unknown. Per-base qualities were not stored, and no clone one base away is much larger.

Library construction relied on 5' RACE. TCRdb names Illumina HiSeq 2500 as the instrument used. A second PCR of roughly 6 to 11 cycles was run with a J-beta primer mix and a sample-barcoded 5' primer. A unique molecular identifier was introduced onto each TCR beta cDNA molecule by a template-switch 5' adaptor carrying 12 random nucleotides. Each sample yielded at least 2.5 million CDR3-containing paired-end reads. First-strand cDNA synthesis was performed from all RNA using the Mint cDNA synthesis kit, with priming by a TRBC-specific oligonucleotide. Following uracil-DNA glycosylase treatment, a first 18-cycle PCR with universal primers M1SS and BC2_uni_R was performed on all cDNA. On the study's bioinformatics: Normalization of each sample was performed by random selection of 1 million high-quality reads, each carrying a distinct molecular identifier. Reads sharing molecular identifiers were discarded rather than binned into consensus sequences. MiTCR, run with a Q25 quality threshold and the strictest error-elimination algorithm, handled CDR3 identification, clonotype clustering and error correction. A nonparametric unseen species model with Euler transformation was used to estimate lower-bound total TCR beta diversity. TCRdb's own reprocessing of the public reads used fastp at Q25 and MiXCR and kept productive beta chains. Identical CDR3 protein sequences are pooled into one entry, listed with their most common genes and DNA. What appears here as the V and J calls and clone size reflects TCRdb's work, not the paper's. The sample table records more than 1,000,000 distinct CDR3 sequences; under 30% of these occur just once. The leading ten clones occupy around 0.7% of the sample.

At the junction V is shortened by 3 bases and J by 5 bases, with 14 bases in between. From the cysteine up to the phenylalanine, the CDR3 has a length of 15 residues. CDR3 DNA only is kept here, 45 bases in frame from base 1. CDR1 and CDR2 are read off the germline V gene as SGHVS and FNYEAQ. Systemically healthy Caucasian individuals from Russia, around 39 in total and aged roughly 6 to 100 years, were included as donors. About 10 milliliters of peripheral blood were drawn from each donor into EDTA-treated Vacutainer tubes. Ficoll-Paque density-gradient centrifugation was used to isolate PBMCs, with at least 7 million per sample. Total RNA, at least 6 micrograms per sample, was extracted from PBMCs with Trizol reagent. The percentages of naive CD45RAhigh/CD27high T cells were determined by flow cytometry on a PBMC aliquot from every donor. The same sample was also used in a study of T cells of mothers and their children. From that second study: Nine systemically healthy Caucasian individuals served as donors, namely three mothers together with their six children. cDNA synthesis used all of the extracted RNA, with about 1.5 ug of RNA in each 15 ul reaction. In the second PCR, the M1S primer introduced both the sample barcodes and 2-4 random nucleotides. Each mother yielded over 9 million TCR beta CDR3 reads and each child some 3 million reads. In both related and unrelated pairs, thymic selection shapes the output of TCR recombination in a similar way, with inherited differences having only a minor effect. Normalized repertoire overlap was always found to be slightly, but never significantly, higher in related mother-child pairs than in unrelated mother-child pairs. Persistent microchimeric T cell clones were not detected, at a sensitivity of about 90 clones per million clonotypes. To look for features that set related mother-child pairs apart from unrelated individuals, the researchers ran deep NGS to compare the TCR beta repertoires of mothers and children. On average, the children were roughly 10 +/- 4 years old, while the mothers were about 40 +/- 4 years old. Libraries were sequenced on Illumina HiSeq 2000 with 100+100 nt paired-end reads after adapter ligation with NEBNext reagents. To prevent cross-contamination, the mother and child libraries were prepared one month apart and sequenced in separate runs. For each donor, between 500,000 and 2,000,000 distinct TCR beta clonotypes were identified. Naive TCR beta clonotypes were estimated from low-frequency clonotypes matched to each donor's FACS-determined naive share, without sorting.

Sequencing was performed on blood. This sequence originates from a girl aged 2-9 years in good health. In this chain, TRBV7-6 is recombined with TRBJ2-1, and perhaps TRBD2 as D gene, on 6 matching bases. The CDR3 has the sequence CASSFYLALHNEQFF. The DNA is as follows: TGTGCCAGCAGCTTCTACCTAGCGCTCCACAATGAGCAGTTCTTC.